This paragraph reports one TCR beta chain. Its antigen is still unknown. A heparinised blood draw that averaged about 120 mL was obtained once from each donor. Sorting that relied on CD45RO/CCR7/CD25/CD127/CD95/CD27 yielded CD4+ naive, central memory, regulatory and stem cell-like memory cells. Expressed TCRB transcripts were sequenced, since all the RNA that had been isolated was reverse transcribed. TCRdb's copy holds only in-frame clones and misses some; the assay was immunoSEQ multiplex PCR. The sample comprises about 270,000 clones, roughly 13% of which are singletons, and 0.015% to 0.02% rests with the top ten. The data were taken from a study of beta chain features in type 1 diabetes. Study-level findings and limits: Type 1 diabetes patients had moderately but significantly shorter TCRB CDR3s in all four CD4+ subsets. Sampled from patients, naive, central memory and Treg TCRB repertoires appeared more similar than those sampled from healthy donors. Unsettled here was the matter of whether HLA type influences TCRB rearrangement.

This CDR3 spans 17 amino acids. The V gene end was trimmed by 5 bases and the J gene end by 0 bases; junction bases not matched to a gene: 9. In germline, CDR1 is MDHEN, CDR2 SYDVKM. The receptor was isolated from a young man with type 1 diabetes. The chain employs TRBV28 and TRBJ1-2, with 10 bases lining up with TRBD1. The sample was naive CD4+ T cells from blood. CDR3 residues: CASSPPDRGLTNYGYTF. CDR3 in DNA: TGTGCCAGCAGTCCCCCAGACAGGGGGCTTACTAACTATGGCTACACCTTC.